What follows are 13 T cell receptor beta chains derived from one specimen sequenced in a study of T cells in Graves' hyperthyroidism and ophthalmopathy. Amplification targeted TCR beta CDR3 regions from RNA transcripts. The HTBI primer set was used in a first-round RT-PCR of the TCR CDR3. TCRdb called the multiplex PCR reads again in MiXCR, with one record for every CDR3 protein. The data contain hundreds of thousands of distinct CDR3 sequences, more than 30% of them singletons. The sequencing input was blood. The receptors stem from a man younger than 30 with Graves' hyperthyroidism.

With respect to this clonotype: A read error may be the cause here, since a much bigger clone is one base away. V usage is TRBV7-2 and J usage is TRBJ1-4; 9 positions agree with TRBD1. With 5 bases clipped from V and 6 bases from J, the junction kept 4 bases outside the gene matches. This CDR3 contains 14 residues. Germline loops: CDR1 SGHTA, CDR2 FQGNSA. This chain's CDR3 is CASSGDRAHEKLFF. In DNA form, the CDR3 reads TGTGCCAGCAGCGGGGACAGGGCGCATGAAAAACTGTTTTTT.

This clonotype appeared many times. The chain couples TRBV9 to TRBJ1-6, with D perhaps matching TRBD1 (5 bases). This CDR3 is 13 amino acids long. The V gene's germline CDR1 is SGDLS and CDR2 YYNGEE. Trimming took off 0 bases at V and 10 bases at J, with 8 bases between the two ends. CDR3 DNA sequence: TGTGCCAGCAGCGTAGATCCAGGGTCACCCCTCCACTTT. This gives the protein CASSVDPGSPLHF. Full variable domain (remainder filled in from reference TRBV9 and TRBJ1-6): DSGVTQTPKHLITATGQRVTLRCSPRSGDLSVYWYQQSLDQGLQFLIQYYNGEERAKGNILERFSAQQFPDLHSELNLSSLELGDSALYFCASSVDPGSPLHFGNGTRLTVT.

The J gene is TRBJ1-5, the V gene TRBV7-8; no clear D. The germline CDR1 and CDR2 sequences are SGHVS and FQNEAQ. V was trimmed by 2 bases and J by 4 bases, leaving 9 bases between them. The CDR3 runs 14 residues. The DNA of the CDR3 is TGTGCCAGCAGCTTATACGGCCAAAATCAGCCCCAGCATTTT. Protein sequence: CASSLYGQNQPQHF.

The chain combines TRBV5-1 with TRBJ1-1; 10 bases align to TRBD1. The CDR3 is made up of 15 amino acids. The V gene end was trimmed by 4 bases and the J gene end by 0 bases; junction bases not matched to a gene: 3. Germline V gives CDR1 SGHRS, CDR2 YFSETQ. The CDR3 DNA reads TGCGCCAGCAGCCCGGACAGGGGGGTGAACACTGAAGCTTTCTTT. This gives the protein CASSPDRGVNTEAFF. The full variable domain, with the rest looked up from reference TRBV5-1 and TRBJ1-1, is KAGVTQTPRYLIKTRGQQVTLSCSPISGHRSVSWYQQTPGQGLQFLFEYFSETQRNKGNFPGRFSGRQFSNSRSEMNVSTLELGDSALYLCASSPDRGVNTEAFFGQGTRLTVV.

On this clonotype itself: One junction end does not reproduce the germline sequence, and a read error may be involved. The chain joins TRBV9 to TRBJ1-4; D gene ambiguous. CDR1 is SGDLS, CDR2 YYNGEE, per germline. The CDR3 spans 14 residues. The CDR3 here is CAGSVGGAAEKLFF. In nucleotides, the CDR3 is TGTGCCGGCAGCGTTGGAGGAGCTGCGGAAAAACTGTTTTTT.

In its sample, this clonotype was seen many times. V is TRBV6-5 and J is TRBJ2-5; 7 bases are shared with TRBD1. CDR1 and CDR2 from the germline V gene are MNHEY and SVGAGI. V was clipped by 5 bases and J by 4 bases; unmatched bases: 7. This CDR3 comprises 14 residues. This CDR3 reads CASSRTGGGETQYF. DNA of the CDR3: TGTGCCAGCAGTAGGACAGGAGGAGGAGAGACCCAGTACTTC.

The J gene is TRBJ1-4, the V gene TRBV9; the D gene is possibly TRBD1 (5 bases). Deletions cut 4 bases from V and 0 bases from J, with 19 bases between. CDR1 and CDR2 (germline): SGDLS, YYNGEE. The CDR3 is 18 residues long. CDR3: CASSLSGGAAATNEKLFF. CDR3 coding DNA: TGTGCCAGCAGCCTCAGTGGTGGGGCAGCCGCAACTAATGAAAAACTGTTTTTT.

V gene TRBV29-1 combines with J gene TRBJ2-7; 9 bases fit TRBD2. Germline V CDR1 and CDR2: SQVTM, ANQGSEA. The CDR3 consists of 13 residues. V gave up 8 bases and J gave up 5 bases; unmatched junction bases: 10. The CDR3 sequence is CSIHSGSIDEQYF. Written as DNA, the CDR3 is TGCAGCATCCATAGCGGGAGTATCGACGAGCAGTACTTC.

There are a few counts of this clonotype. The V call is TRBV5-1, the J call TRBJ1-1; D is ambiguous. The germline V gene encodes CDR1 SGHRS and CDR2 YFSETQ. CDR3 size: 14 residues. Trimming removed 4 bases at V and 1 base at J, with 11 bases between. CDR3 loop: CASSPAAGNTEAFF. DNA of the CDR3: TGCGCCAGCAGCCCCGCCGCAGGGAACACTGAAGCTTTCTTT.

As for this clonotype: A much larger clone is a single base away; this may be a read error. CDR3 sequence (DNA): TGTGCCAGCAGTGAACGCCAGGGTGGAAACACCATATATTTT. As protein: CASSERQGGNTIYF. The V gene is TRBV2, the J gene TRBJ1-3; tentatively, D is TRBD1 (5 bases). The V gene's germline CDR1 is SNHLY and CDR2 FYNNEI. V lost 2 bases to trimming and J lost 3 bases, with 8 bases between them. This CDR3 contains 14 residues.

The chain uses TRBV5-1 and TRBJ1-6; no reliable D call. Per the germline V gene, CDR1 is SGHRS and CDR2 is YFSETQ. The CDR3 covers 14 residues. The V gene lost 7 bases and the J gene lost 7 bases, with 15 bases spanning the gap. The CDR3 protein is CASAKSAQNSPLHF. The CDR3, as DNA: TGCGCCAGCGCAAAATCAGCCCAGAATTCACCCCTCCACTTT.

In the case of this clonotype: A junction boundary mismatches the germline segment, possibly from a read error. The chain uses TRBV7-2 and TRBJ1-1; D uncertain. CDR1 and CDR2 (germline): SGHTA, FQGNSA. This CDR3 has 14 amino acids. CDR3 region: CASSFTTPNTGAFF. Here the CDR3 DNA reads TGTGCCAGCAGTTTTACAACTCCGAACACTGGAGCTTTCTTT.

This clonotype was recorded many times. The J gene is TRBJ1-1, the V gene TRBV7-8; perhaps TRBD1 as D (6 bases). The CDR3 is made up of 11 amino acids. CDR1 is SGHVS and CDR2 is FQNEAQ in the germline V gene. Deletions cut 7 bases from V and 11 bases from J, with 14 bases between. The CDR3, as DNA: TGTGCCAGCACCAAAGGGGGAAAGGCTTTCTTT. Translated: CASTKGGKAFF.